The clone carrying this T cell receptor (beta chain) was detected ten times or more. Its cognate antigen is unknown. The junction departs from the called germline gene at one end, perhaps through a read error. MiXCR, run by TCRdb on the multiplex PCR reads, gives a single entry per CDR3 protein. The sample yields approximately 140,000 distinct CDR3 sequences, approximately 32% seen once. The data are from a study of breast tumors, draining lymph nodes, adjacent tissues. Findings and caveats of the study: The lymph node origin of tumor T cells was framed as consistent with a hypothesis, not demonstrated. The data were judged consistent with most tumor T cells coming from lymph node and expanding in tumor. Luminal-like breast cancer showed significantly greater tumor-nontumor repertoire similarity than basal-like breast cancer did. Compared with lymph nodes, tumors were less diverse; compared with nontumor tissue, more.

The CDR3 contains 16 residues. In germline, CDR1 is SGHTA, CDR2 FQGNSA. The lymph nodes were axillary draining lymph nodes from breast cancer patients. This clonotype originated in a female donor with breast cancer. Some clones in this sample may be carry-over from other donors' samples. Material: axillary lymph node tissue. The V and J genes are TRBV7-2 and TRBJ2-1; TRBD2 might be the D (7 bases). The CDR3 nucleotides read TGTGCCAACACCTACCAAGGGGGGGGACACTACGATGAGCAGTTCTTC. Encoded protein: CANTYQGGGHYDEQFF.